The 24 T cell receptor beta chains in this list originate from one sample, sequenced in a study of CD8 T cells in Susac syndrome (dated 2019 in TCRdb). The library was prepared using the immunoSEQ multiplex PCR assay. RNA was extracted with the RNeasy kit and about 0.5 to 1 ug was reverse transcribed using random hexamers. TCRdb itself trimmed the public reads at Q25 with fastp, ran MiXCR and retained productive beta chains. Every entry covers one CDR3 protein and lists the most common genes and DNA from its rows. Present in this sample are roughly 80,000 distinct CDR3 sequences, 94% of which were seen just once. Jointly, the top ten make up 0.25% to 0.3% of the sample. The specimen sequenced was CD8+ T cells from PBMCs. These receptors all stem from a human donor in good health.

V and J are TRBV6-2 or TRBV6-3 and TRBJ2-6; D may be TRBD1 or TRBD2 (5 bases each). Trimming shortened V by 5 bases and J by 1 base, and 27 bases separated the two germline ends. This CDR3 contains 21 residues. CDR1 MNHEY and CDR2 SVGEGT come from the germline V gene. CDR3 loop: CASSHTEPGTVTESGANVLTF. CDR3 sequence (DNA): TGTGCCAGCAGTCACACCGAGCCCGGGACGGTAACGGAATCTGGGGCCAACGTCCTGACTTTC.

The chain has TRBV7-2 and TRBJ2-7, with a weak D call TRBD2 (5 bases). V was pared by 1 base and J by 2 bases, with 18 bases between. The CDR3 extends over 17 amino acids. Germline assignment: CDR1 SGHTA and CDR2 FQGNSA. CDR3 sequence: CASSLGTRTEPTYEQYF. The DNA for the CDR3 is TGTGCCAGCAGCTTAGGTACGAGGACTGAACCAACCTACGAGCAGTACTTC.

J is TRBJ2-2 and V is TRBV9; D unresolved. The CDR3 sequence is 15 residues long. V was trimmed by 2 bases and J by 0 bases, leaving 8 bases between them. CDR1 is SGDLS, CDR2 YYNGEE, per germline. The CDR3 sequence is CASSVWATNTGELFF. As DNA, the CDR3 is TGTGCCAGCAGCGTGTGGGCCACGAACACCGGGGAGCTGTTTTTT.

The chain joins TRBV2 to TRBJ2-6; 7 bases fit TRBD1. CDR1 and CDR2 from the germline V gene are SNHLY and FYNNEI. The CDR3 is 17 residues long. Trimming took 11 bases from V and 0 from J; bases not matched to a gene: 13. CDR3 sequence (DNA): TGTGCCGTAGTCCGGGGACAGACTTCCTCTGGGGCCAACGTCCTGACTTTC. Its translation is CAVVRGQTSSGANVLTF.

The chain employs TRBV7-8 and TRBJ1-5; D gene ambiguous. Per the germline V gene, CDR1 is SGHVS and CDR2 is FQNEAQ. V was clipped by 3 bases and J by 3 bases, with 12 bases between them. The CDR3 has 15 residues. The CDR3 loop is CASSFLGSSNQPQHF. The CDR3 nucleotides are TGTGCCAGCAGCTTCCTCGGGTCTTCCAATCAGCCCCAGCATTTT.

CDR3: CASSQVAGDYGYTF. CDR3 DNA: TGTGCCAGCAGCCAAGTGGCAGGGGACTATGGCTACACCTTC. The gene calls are TRBV4-2 and TRBJ1-2, with D possibly TRBD1 on 6 matching bases. Germline loops: CDR1 LGHNA, CDR2 YNFKEQ. V lost 1 base and J 3 bases, leaving 9 bases between the germline ends. The CDR3 sequence is 14 residues long.

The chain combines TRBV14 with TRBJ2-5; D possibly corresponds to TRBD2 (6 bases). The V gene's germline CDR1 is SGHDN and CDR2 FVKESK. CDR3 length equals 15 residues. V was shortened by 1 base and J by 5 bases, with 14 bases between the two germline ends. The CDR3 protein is CASSQGLVVAETQYF. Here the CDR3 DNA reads TGTGCCAGCAGCCAAGGACTAGTGGTGGCGGAGACCCAGTACTTC.

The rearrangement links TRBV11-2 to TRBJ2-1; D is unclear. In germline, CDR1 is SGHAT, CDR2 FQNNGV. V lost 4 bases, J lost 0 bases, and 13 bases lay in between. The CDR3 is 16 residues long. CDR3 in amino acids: CASSSPESFSYNEQFF. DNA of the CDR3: TGTGCCAGCAGCTCACCCGAGTCCTTCTCCTACAATGAGCAGTTCTTC. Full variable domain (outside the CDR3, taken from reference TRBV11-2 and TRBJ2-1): EAGVAQSPRYKIIEKRQSVAFWCNPISGHATLYWYQQILGQGPKLLIQFQNNGVVDDSQLPKDRFSAERLKGVDSTLKIQPAKLEDSAVYLCASSSPESFSYNEQFFGPGTRLTVL.

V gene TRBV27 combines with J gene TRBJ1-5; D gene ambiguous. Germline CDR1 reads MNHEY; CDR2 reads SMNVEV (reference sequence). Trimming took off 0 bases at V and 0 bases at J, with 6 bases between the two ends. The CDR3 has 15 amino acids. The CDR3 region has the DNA TGTGCCAGCAGTTTATCGAGAGGTAGCAATCAGCCCCAGCATTTT. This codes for CASSLSRGSNQPQHF.

CDR3 sequence: CSVEGRGETQYF. The CDR3 bases are TGCAGCGTTGAAGGGCGGGGGGAGACCCAGTACTTC. The J gene is TRBJ2-5, the V gene TRBV29-1, with 7 bases matching TRBD2. Germline V gives CDR1 SQVTM, CDR2 ANQGSEA. The CDR3 covers 12 residues. Losses at the gene ends were 1 base for V and 5 bases for J; bases not matched to a gene: 1.

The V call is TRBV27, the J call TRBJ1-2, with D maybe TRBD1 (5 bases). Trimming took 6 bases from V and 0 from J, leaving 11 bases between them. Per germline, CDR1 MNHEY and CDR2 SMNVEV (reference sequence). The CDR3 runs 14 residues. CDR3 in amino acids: CASRVTGSNYGYTF. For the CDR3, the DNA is TGTGCCAGCAGGGTTACAGGATCTAACTATGGCTACACCTTC.

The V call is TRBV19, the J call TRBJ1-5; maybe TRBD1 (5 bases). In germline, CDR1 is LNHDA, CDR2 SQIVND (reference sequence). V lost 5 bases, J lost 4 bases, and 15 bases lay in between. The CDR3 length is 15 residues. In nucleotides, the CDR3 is TGTGCCAGTAGTTTCTCGGGGGGTCTTAATCAGCCCCAGCATTTT. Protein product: CASSFSGGLNQPQHF. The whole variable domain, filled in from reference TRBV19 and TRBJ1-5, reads DGGITQSPKYLFRKEGQNVTLSCEQNLNHDAMYWYRQDPGQGLRLIYYSQIVNDFQKGDIAEGYSVSREKKESFPLTVTSAQKNPTAFYLCASSFSGGLNQPQHFGDGTRLSIL.

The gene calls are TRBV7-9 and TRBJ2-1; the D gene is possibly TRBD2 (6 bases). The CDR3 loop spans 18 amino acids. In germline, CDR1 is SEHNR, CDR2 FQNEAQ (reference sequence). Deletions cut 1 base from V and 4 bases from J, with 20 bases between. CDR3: CASSLEVLGLRPYNEQFF. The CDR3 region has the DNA TGTGCCAGCAGCTTAGAGGTTTTGGGACTTAGACCTTACAATGAGCAGTTCTTC.

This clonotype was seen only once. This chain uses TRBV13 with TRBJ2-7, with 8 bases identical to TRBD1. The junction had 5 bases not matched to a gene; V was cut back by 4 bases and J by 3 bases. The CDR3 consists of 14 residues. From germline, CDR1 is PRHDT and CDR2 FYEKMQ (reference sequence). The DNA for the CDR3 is TGTGCCAGCAGCTCCGGGACAGGCAACTACGAGCAGTACTTC. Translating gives CASSSGTGNYEQYF.

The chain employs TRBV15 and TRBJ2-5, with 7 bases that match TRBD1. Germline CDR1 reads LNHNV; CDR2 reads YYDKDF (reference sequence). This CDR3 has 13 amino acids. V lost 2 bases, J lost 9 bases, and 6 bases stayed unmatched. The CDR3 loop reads CATSRLTGEPQYF. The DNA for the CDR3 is TGTGCCACCAGCAGACTAACAGGGGAGCCCCAGTACTTC.

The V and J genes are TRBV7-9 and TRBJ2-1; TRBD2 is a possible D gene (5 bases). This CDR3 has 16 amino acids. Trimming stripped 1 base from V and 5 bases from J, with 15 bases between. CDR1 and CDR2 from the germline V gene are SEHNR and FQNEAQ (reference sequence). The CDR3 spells CASSLEEAALHNEQFF. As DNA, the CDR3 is TGTGCCAGCAGCTTAGAGGAGGCTGCACTCCACAATGAGCAGTTCTTC.

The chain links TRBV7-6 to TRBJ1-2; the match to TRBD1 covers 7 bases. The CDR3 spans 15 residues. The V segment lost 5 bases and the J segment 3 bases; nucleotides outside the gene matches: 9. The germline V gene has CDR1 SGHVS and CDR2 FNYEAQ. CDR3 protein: CASSPTPGQHYGYTF. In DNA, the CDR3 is TGTGCCAGCAGCCCGACACCGGGACAGCACTATGGCTACACCTTC. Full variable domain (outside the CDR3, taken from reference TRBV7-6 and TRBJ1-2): GAGVSQSPRYKVTKRGQDVALRCDPISGHVSLYWYRQALGQGPEFLTYFNYEAQQDKSGLPNDRFSAERPEGSISTLTIQRTEQRDSAMYRCASSPTPGQHYGYTFGSGTRLTVV.

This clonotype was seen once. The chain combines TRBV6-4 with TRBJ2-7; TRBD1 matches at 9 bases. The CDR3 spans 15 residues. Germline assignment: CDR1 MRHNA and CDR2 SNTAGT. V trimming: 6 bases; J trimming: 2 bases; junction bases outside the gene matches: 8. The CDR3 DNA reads TGTGCCAGCAGAAATGCCGGGACAGGGCCCTACGAGCAGTACGTC. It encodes CASRNAGTGPYEQYV.

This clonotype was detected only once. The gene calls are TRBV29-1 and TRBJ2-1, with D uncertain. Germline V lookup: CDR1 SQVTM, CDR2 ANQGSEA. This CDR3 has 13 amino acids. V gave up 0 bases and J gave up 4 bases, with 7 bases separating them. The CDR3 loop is CSVEDRPYNEQFF. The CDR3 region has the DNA TGCAGCGTTGAAGACAGGCCGTACAATGAGCAGTTCTTC.

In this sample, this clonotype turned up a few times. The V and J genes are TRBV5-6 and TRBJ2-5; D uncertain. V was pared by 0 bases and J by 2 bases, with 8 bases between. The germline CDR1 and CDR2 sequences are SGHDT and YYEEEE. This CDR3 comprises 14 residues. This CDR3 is CASSLGGLQETQYF. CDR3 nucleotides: TGTGCCAGCAGCTTGGGTGGCCTTCAAGAGACCCAGTACTTC.

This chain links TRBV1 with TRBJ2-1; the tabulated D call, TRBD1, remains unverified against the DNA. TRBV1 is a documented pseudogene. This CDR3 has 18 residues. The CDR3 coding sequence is TGCACCAGCAGCCAAGAACCCGGCGACCTCCGCTGGGCAACTGAGCAGTTCTTC. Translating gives CTSSQEPGDLRWATEQFF.

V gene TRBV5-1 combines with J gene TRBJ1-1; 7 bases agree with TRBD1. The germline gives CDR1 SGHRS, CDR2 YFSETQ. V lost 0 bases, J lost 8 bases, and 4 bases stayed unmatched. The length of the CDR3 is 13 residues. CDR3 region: CASSLGGTVEAFF. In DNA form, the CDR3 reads TGCGCCAGCAGCTTGGGGGGGACAGTAGAAGCTTTCTTT.

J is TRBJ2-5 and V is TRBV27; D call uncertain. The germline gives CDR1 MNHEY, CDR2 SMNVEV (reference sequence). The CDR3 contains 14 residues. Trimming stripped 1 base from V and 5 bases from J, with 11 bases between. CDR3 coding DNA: TGTGCCAGCAGTTTATTGGGCAGGTGGGAGACCCAGTACTTC. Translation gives CASSLLGRWETQYF.

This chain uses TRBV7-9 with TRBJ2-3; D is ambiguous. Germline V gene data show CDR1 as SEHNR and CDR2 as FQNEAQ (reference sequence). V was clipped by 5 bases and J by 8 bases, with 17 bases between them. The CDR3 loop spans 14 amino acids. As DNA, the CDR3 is TGTGCCAGCAGCGGATCCTCTCCGGGCACTACGCAGTATTTT. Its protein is CASSGSSPGTTQYF.